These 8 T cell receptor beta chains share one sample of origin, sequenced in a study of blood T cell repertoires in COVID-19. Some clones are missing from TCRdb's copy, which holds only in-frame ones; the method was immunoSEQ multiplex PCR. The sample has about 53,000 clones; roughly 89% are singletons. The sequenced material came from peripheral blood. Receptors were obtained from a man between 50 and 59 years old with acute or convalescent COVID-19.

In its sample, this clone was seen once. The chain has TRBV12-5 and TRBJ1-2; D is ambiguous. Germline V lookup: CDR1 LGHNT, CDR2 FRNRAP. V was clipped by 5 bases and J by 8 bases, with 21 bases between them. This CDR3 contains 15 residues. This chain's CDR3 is CASGPLGGRDSGYTF. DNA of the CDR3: TGTGCTAGTGGTCCCTTGGGCGGGCGGGATTCCGGCTACACCTTC.

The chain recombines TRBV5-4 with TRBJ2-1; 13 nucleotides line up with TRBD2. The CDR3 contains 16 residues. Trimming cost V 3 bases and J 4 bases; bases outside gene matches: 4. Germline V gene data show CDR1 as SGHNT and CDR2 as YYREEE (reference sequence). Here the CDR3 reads CASSWTSGSTYNEQFF. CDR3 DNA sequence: TGTGCCAGCAGCTGGACTAGCGGGAGCACTTACAATGAGCAGTTCTTC.

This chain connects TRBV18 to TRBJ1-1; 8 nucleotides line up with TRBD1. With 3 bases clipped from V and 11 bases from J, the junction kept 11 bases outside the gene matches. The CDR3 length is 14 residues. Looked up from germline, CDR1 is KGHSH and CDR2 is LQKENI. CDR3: CASSPPPGGGLAFF. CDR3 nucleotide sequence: TGTGCCAGCTCACCCCCTCCAGGGGGCGGATTGGCTTTCTTT.

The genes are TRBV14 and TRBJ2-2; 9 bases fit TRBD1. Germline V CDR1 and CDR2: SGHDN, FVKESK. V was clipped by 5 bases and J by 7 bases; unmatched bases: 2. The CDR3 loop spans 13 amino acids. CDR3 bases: TGTGCCAGCAGCTGGACAGGGGTCGGGGAGCTGTTTTTT. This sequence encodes CASSWTGVGELFF.

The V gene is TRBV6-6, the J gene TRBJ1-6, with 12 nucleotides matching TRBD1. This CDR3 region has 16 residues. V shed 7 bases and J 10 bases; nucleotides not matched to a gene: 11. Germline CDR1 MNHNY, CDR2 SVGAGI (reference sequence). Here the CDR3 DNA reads TGTGCCAGCACCGCGGGACAGGGGGCTCGGGGGTCACCCCTCCACTTT. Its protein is CASTAGQGARGSPLHF.

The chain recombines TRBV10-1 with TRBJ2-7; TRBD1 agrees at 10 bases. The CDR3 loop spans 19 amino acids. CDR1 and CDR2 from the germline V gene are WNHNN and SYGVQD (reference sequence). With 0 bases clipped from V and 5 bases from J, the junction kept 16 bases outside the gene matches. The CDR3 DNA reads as TGCGCCAGCAGTGAGTCCTTCGGGACAGGGGAGGTAGCTGGCCACGAGCAGTACTTC. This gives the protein CASSESFGTGEVAGHEQYF.

The CDR3 reads CAWSGTTYEQYF. CDR3 DNA: TGTGCCTGGAGTGGGACAACCTACGAGCAGTACTTC. The chain uses TRBV30 and TRBJ2-7, with a tentative D call TRBD1 (5 bases). V lost 1 base and J lost 2, with 6 bases in between. Per the germline V gene, CDR1 is GTSNPN and CDR2 is SVGIG (reference sequence). The CDR3 runs 12 residues.

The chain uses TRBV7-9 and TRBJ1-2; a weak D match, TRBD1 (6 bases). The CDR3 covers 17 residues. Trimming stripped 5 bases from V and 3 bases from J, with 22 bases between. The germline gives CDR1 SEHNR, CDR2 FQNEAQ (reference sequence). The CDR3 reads CASSQGPGHTQDYGYTF. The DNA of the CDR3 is TGTGCCAGCAGCCAAGGGCCGGGACACACGCAGGACTATGGCTACACCTTC.